Detailed here is one TCR beta chain. Its matching antigen is unknown. Second-dose intervals of approximately 4 or approximately 12 weeks were pooled. The record originates from a study of T cell responses to AZD1222 COVID-19 vaccine. Study-level points and caveats: Most donors were white British, females outnumbered males, and clonal diversity was possibly underestimated.

CDR3 length: 16 residues. CDR1 is KGHSH, CDR2 LQKENI, per germline. V lost 2 bases and J lost 5; bases outside the gene matches: 8. The protocol was immunoSEQ multiplex PCR, while the TCRdb copy is restricted to in-frame clones and leaves out a portion. The sample includes under 170,000 clones, about 92% of them seen just once. This specimen was peripheral blood, taken 28 days after the second AZD1222 dose. The receptor's source is an adult who received the AZD1222 COVID-19 vaccine. The chain carries TRBV18 and TRBJ2-2, with 7 bases aligning to TRBD1. The CDR3 coding sequence is TGTGCCAGCTCACCAAGTGCGACAGGGTGGACCGGGGAGCTGTTTTTT. Translated: CASSPSATGWTGELFF.